Sequencing of this T cell receptor beta chain was carried out in a study of blood T cell repertoires in COVID-19. Study details: PBMCs, B-cell-depleted T cells, or T cells were the source of the cDNA or gDNA that made up the material.

TCRdb's table, derived via immunoSEQ multiplex PCR, lists solely in-frame clones and lacks some. The sample contains roughly 69,000 clones, 90% of which appear only once. This CDR3 spans 15 amino acids. Between the trimmed V and J ends, which lost 2 bases and 1 base, there was a span of 12 bases. Germline CDR1 is MNHEY and CDR2 is SMNVEV (reference sequence). The V gene is TRBV27, the J gene TRBJ2-7; a weak D match, TRBD1 (5 bases). The source material was peripheral blood. This receptor was identified in a man aged 50-60 years with acute or convalescent COVID-19. The CDR3 DNA sequence: TGTGCCAGCAGTTTAAGGCCCCAGGGATCCTACGAGCAGTACTTC. Translated, it gives CASSLRPQGSYEQYF.